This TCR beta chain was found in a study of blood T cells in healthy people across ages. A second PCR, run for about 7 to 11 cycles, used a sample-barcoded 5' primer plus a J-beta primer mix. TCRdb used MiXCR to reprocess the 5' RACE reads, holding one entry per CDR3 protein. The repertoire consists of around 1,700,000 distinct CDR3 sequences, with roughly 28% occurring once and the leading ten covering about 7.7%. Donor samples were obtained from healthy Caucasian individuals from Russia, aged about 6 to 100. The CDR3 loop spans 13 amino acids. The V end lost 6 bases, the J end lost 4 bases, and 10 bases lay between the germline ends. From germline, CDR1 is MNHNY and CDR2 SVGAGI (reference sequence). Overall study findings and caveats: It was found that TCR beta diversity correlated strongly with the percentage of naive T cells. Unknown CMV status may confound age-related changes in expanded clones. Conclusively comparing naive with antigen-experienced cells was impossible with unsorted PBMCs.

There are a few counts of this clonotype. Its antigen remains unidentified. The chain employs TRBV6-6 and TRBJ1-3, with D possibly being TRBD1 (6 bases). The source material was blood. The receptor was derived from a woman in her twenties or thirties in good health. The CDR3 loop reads CASRQGMGNTIYF. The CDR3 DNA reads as TGTGCCAGCAGACAGGGTATGGGAAACACCATATATTTT.